Sequencing of this T cell receptor beta chain was carried out in a study of T cells after yellow fever vaccination. Study at large: Libraries from low-cell-number fractions were prepared with the SMART-Seq v4 Ultra Low Input RNA kit. Findings of the study overall: Contaminants from the bulk population, in the form of abundant clonotypes, could be found in FACS-sorted repertoires. Shared CD4/CD8 clonotypes were a small share, likely from convergent recombination.

This clonotype was counted many times. What it binds is unknown. Generation of TCR cDNA used 5'RACE template switching (which added a universal primer site and UMIs). MiXCR, applied by TCRdb to the 5' RACE reads, yields one record per CDR3 protein. The sample records fewer than 350,000 distinct CDR3 sequences, around 4.3% being singletons. The specimen was PBMCs, collected 15 days after the yellow fever booster vaccination. This sequence originates from a man between 18 and 35 years old who received the YFV17D yellow fever vaccine.

Here the CDR3 DNA reads TGTGCCAGCAGCTCCTTCCGGGACAGGGGTCGCACCGGGGAGCTGTTTTTT. This translates into CASSSFRDRGRTGELFF. The V gene is TRBV11-2, the J gene TRBJ2-2; 10 bases align to TRBD1. The CDR3 has 17 amino acids. Germline V lookup: CDR1 SGHAT, CDR2 FQNNGV. Germline trimming cut 4 bases from V and 4 bases from J; bases unmatched to any gene: 9.